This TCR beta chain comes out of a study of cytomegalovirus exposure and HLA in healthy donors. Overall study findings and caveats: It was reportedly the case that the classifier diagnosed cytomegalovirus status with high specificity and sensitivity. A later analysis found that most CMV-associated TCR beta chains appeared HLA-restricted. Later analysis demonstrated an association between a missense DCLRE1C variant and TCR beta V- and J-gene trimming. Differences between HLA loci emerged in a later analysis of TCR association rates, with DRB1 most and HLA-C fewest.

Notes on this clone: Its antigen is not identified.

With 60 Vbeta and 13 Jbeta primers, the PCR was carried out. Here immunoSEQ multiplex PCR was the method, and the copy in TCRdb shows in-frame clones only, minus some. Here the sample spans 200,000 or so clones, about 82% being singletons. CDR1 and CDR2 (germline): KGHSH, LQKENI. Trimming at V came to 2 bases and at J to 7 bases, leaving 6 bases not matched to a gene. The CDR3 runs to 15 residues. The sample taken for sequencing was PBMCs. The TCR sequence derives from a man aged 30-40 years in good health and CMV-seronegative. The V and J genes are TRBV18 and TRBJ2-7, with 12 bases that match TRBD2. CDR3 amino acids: CASSPGLAGIGEQYF. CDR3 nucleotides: TGTGCCAGCTCACCAGGACTAGCGGGGATCGGGGAGCAGTACTTC.